This TCR beta chain was documented in a study of beta chain features in type 1 diabetes. The V and J ends lost 6 bases and 5 bases, in that order; junction bases with no gene match: 12. The CDR3 totals 16 residues. Germline-derived CDR1 and CDR2 are MNHEY and SMNVEV (reference sequence). This clone has a handful of counts. Expressed TCRB transcripts were sequenced after all isolated RNA was converted to cDNA. Profiling relied on immunoSEQ multiplex PCR, and the TCRdb table lists in-frame clones only, not all of them. The table has 430,000 or so clones, over 9.5% seen once. Sequencing was done on a sample of naive CD4+ T cells from blood. The clonotype comes from a woman aged 18-29 years in good health. The chain has TRBV27 and TRBJ1-4; 7 nucleotides align to TRBD1. CDR3 nucleotides: TGTGCCAGCAGCCCCCGACAGGGCGGGTGGAATGAAAAACTGTTTTTT. Residues: CASSPRQGGWNEKLFF. Full variable domain (outside the CDR3, taken from reference TRBV27 and TRBJ1-4): EAQVTQNPRYLITVTGKKLTVTCSQNMNHEYMSWYRQDPGLGLRQIYYSMNVEVTDKGDVPEGYKVSRKEKRNFPLILESPSPNQTSLYFCASSPRQGGWNEKLFFGSGTQLSVL.